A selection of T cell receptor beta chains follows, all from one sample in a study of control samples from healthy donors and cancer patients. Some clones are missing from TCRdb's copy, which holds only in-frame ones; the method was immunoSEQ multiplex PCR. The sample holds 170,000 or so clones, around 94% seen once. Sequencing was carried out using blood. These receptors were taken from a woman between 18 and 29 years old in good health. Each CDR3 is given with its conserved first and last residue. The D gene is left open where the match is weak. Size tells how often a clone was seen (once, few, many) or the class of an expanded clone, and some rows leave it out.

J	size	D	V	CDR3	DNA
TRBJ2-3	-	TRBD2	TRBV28	CASSSGTSGRATQYF	TGTGCCAGCAGTTCAGGGACTAGCGGGAGGGCCACGCAGTATTTT
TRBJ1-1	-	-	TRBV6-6	CASSYSSGDTEAFF	TGTGCCAGCAGTTACTCGTCAGGGGACACTGAAGCTTTCTTT
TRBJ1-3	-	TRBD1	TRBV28	CASSSDDLTGTGHFSGNTIYF	TGTGCCAGCAGTTCTGATGACCTGACCGGGACAGGGCATTTCTCTGGAAACACCATATATTTT
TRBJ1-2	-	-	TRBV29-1	CSVIELTALNTF	TGCAGCGTAATAGAATTGACAGCATTGAACACCTTC
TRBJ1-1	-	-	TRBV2	CASSEGVPEAFF	TGTGCCAGCAGTGAGGGGGTCCCTGAAGCTTTCTTT
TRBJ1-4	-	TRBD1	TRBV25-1	CASSKDRVGNEKLFF	TGTGCCAGCAGCAAGGACAGGGTAGGGAATGAAAAACTGTTTTTT
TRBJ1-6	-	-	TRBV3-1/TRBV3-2	CASSQGSYNSPLHF	TGTGCCAGCAGCCAAGGCTCCTATAATTCACCCCTCCACTTT
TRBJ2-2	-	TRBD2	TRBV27	CASSLRVAGGTGELFF	TGTGCCAGCAGTTTGAGAGTAGCGGGAGGAACCGGGGAGCTGTTTTTT
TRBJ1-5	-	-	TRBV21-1	CASSKAGDKKQPQHF	TGTGCCAGCAGCAAAGCGGGGGACAAAAAACAGCCCCAGCATTTT
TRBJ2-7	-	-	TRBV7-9	CASSSAGPLSYEQYF	TGTGCCAGCAGCTCTGCCGGGCCCCTTTCCTACGAGCAGTACTTC
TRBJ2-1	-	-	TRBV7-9	CASSLARAANEQFF	TGTGCCAGCAGCTTAGCGCGTGCGGCTAATGAGCAGTTCTTC
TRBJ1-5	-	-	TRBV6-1	CASSEALFGNQPQHF	TGTGCCAGCAGTGAGGCCCTGTTTGGAAATCAGCCCCAGCATTTT
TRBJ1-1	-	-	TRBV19	CASSINRETEAFF	TGTGCCAGTAGTATCAACAGGGAGACTGAAGCTTTCTTT
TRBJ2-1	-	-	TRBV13	CASSPRHRYNEQFF	TGTGCCAGCAGCCCCCGCCACCGTTACAATGAGCAGTTCTTC
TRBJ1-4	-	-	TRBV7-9	CASSLVTWYSNEKLFF	TGTGCCAGCAGCTTAGTAACTTGGTACTCTAATGAAAAACTGTTTTTT
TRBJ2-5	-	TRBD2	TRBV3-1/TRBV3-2	CASSPLSGRGGETQYF	TGTGCCAGCAGCCCCCTTTCGGGGAGGGGAGGGGAGACCCAGTACTTC
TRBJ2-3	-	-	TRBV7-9	CASSSLAPDTQYF	TGTGCCAGCAGCTCTCTAGCCCCAGATACGCAGTATTTT
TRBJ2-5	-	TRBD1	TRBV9	CASSPRPGQGRETQYF	TGTGCCAGCAGCCCGCGTCCGGGACAGGGGAGAGAGACCCAGTACTTC
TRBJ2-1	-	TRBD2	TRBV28	CASSSPASGRAGYNEQFF	TGTGCCAGCAGTTCCCCCGCTAGCGGGAGGGCGGGCTACAATGAGCAGTTCTTC
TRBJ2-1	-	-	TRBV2	CASSDPGLARNEQFF	TGTGCCAGCAGTGACCCAGGGCTCGCTCGCAATGAGCAGTTCTTC
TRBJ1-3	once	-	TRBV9	CASSGRSSGNTIYF	TGTGCCAGCAGCGGCAGATCCTCTGGAAACACCATATATTTT
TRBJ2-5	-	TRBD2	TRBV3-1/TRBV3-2	CASSQGWDSGRFEETQYF	TGTGCCAGCAGCCAAGGGTGGGATAGCGGGAGATTTGAAGAGACCCAGTACTTC
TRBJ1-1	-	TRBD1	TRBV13	CASSLGLTGEGTEAFF	TGTGCCAGCAGCTTAGGCCTTACAGGGGAGGGTACTGAAGCTTTCTTT
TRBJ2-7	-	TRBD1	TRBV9	CASSAGTAYEQYF	TGTGCCAGCAGCGCAGGGACAGCCTACGAGCAGTACTTC
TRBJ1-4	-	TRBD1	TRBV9	CASSADRRNEKLFF	TGTGCCAGCAGCGCGGACAGGAGAAATGAAAAACTGTTTTTT
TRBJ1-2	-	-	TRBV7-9	CASSSIPLEAANYGYTF	TGTGCCAGCAGCTCCATTCCTCTAGAGGCAGCTAACTATGGCTACACCTTC